What follows describes a single T cell receptor (beta chain). Its cognate antigen is unknown. Donors sampled were nominally healthy, though unrecorded immune exposures were likely. Both 60 Vbeta primers and 13 Jbeta primers went into the PCR. Assay: immunoSEQ multiplex PCR; the TCRdb copy retains only in-frame clones and omits some. The sample contains about 120,000 clones, around 76% of which appear only once. The data originate from a study of cytomegalovirus exposure and HLA in healthy donors. Study-wide results and limits: A prior analysis recorded that most TCR beta V segments were productive about 90% or about 30% of the time. What was likely a sequencing artifact was a cluster of highly shared sequence variants. Published work reported that the classifier diagnosed cytomegalovirus status with high specificity and sensitivity.

Germline-derived CDR1 and CDR2 are GTSNPN and SVGIG (reference sequence). V lost 3 bases, J lost 4 bases, and 3 bases stayed unmatched. This CDR3 has 14 residues. The receptor comes from a man aged 60 to 69 in good health and CMV-seropositive. This chain joins TRBV30 and TRBJ2-5; 12 bases agree with TRBD1. Material: PBMCs. The DNA for the CDR3 is TGTGCCTGGAGCGGGACAGGGGGCAGAGAGACCCAGTACTTC. Its protein is CAWSGTGGRETQYF.